This entry lists 25 T cell receptor beta chains sequenced from one sample in a study of vaccination and CD4 T cells after COVID-19. Documented treatment: roughly 11-day PBMC culture with coronavirus spike peptide pools or control peptides (ViraFEST assay). Cultured CD4+ T cell DNA was sequenced using the Oncomine TCR Beta short-read assay. TCRdb itself ran the PCR reads through MiXCR, one entry per CDR3 protein. The data show some 16,000 distinct CDR3 sequences, with over 50% seen just once and about 14% held by the top ten. Which antigens these TCRs recognize remains unknown. The sequenced sample was CD4+ T cells from blood, cultured in vitro. The receptors were gathered from a human donor who had recovered from COVID-19.

The chain combines TRBV11-3 with TRBJ2-2, with 12 bases matching TRBD1. Unmatched junction bases numbered 2, after V lost 8 bases and J lost 4 bases. Germline V gene lookup returns CDR1 SGHNT and CDR2 YENEEA. This CDR3 comprises 14 residues. CDR3 loop: CASLGQGATGELFF. The CDR3 DNA sequence: TGTGCCAGCTTGGGACAGGGGGCCACCGGGGAGCTGTTTTTT.

The chain recombines TRBV24-1 with TRBJ1-5, with 8 positions matching TRBD1. The germline CDR1 and CDR2 sequences are KGHDR and SFDVKD. Trimming took 4 bases from V and 5 from J; bases not matched to a gene: 9. This CDR3 has 16 residues. The CDR3: CATSDPRTGPHQPQHF. DNA for the CDR3: TGTGCCACCAGTGACCCACGGACAGGGCCCCATCAGCCCCAGCATTTT.

This clonotype was picked up a small number of times. The chain has TRBV12-3 or TRBV12-4 and TRBJ1-6; D gene uncertain. The CDR3 sequence is 12 residues long. V shed 5 bases and J shed 7 bases, with 6 bases lying between them. The CDR3 spells CASSRPNSPLHF. The CDR3 DNA reads TGTGCCAGCAGTCGACCGAATTCACCCCTCCACTTT.

This clonotype came up a few times. The V call is TRBV12-5, the J call TRBJ2-7; 11 bases map to TRBD2. The CDR3 is 15 residues long. Germline-derived CDR1 and CDR2 are LGHNT and FRNRAP. The J segment lost 7 bases and the V segment lost 5 bases, leaving 10 bases of the junction unmatched. CDR3: CASGLSGTSGREQYF. Here the CDR3 DNA reads TGTGCTAGTGGTCTCTCCGGGACTAGCGGTAGGGAGCAGTACTTC.

The chain recombines TRBV5-4 with TRBJ2-5; the D gene is possibly TRBD1 (5 bases). Germline values: CDR1 SGHNT, CDR2 YYREEE (reference sequence). The CDR3 has 13 amino acids. V dropped 4 bases and J dropped 5 bases, with 12 bases sitting between them. In DNA form, the CDR3 reads TGTGCCAGCAGCACGCTCCCAGGGGAGACCCAGTACTTC. It specifies CASSTLPGETQYF. The full variable domain, in which reference TRBV5-4 and TRBJ2-5 provide the parts outside the CDR3, is ETGVTQSPTHLIKTRGQQVTLRCSSQSGHNTVSWYQQALGQGPQFIFQYYREEENGRGNFPPRFSGLQFPNYSSELNVNALELDDSALYLCASSTLPGETQYFGPGTRLLVL.

The chain has TRBV25-1 and TRBJ2-5; the D is unclear. The CDR3 extends over 15 amino acids. Trimming left V 2 bases short and J 7 bases short, with 17 bases between. CDR1 is MGHDK, CDR2 SYGVNS, per germline. CDR3 amino acids: CASSETLPLTRTQYF. The CDR3 coding sequence is TGTGCCAGCAGTGAAACCCTTCCCCTGACCCGGACCCAGTACTTC. Using reference TRBV25-1 and TRBJ2-5 for the parts outside the CDR3, the full variable domain is EADIYQTPRYLVIGTGKKITLECSQTMGHDKMYWYQQDPGMELHLIHYSYGVNSTEKGDLSSESTVSRIRTEHFPLTLESARPSHTSQYLCASSETLPLTRTQYFGPGTRLLVL.

This clonotype was counted between two and nine times. The J gene is TRBJ1-1, the V gene TRBV12-3 or TRBV12-4; D is perhaps TRBD1 (5 bases). CDR3 length: 13 residues. The germline V and J ends were trimmed by 7 bases and 7 bases, with 16 bases remaining between them. The DNA for the CDR3 is TGTGCCAGCACCATCCCAGGGTACGGTGAAGCTTTCTTT. This translates into CASTIPGYGEAFF.

The rearrangement joins TRBV7-2 to TRBJ1-2, with TRBD1 matching over 7 bases. The CDR3 consists of 17 residues. Unmatched junction bases numbered 15, after V lost 1 base and J lost 7 bases. CDR1 is SGHTA, CDR2 FQGNSA, per germline. The CDR3: CASSLGGSGQGVTGYTF. CDR3 in DNA: TGTGCCAGCAGCTTAGGGGGATCGGGGCAGGGGGTAACTGGCTACACCTTC. The whole variable domain, filled in from reference TRBV7-2 and TRBJ1-2, reads GAGVSQSPSNKVTEKGKDVELRCDPISGHTALYWYRQSLGQGLEFLIYFQGNSAPDKSGLPSDRFSAERTGGSVSTLTIQRTQQEDSAVYLCASSLGGSGQGVTGYTFGSGTRLTVV.

This chain joins TRBV4-1 and TRBJ1-2; 7 positions agree with TRBD1. Germline CDR1 reads MGHRA; CDR2 reads YSYEKL. J gave up 7 bases and V 9 bases, and 11 bases lay outside the gene matches. The CDR3 sequence is 13 residues long. CDR3: CARSTGKSGGYTF. As DNA, the CDR3 is TGCGCCAGGTCGACAGGGAAAAGTGGTGGCTACACCTTC.

This chain links TRBV24-1 with TRBJ2-3; 7 nucleotides align to TRBD2. Per the germline V gene, CDR1 is KGHDR and CDR2 is SFDVKD. The CDR3 length is 14 residues. V lost 4 bases, J lost 2 bases, and 2 bases stayed unmatched. In DNA, the CDR3 is TGTGCCACCAGTGACGGGGGGACCACAGATACGCAGTATTTT. The encoded protein is CATSDGGTTDTQYF.

V gene TRBV11-1 combines with J gene TRBJ1-2; TRBD1 aligns across 11 bases. This CDR3 has 15 amino acids. V was pared by 5 bases and J by 6 bases, with 8 bases of the junction left unmatched. Germline CDR1 reads SGHAT; CDR2 reads FQDESV (reference sequence). The CDR3, as DNA: TGTGCCAGCAGCCGCCTACGGACAGGGGGCAATGGCTACACCTTC. As protein: CASSRLRTGGNGYTF.

This chain connects TRBV5-6 to TRBJ1-6; unclear D gene. Trimming cost V 3 bases and J 3 bases, with 7 bases left between them. CDR1 and CDR2 (germline): SGHDT, YYEEEE. This CDR3 has 14 amino acids. CDR3 residues: CASSYGDYNSPLHF. CDR3 nucleotides: TGTGCCAGCAGCTACGGGGACTATAATTCACCCCTCCACTTT.

This chain connects TRBV6-5 to TRBJ1-1; D is uncertain. The CDR3 has 13 amino acids. From germline, CDR1 is MNHEY and CDR2 SVGAGI. The ends were cut back, 0 bases at V and 10 bases at J, with 12 bases in the middle. The CDR3 DNA reads as TGTGCCAGCAGTTACTCGAATACCAACCGAGCTTTCTTT. This gives the protein CASSYSNTNRAFF.

This chain uses TRBV7-3 with TRBJ2-2, with D uncertain. Trimming removed 2 bases at V and 8 bases at J, with 6 bases between. From germline, CDR1 is SGHTA and CDR2 FQGTGA. The CDR3 extends over 12 amino acids. CDR3 nucleotides: TGTGCCAGCAGCTTAGATGGGGGGGAGCTGTTTTTT. Protein product: CASSLDGGELFF.

The CDR3 sequence is CASSDNSGANVLTF. CDR3 DNA: TGTGCCAGCAGTGACAACTCTGGGGCCAACGTCCTGACTTTC. The chain has TRBV6-4 and TRBJ2-6; D remains unclear. The germline V and J ends were trimmed by 2 bases and 0 bases, with 2 bases remaining between them. The CDR3 length is 14 residues. Per the germline V gene, CDR1 is MRHNA and CDR2 is SNTAGT.

This chain connects TRBV6-1 to TRBJ1-1, with 9 bases that match TRBD1. CDR3 length: 13 residues. Germline CDR1 reads MNHNS; CDR2 reads SASEGT. V lost 7 bases, J lost 6 bases, and 6 bases stayed unmatched. The CDR3 here is CASNNRGHPEAFF. CDR3 coding DNA: TGTGCCAGCAACAACAGGGGGCACCCTGAAGCTTTCTTT.

The chain carries TRBV20-1 and TRBJ1-2; possibly TRBD1 for D (5 bases). Looked up from germline, CDR1 is DFQATT and CDR2 is SNEGSKA (reference sequence). V shed 3 bases and J shed 3 bases, with 11 bases lying between them. The CDR3 is 13 residues long. CDR3 coding DNA: TGCAGTGCTAGGCCAGGGCTGGACTATGGCTACACCTTC. Protein product: CSARPGLDYGYTF.

The chain employs TRBV20-1 and TRBJ2-7, with 9 bases matching TRBD2. With 1 base clipped from V and 2 bases from J, the junction kept 3 bases outside the gene matches. The CDR3 sequence is 14 residues long. Germline CDR1 reads DFQATT; CDR2 reads SNEGSKA (reference sequence). CDR3: CSARVAGGPYEQYF. The CDR3 DNA reads TGCAGTGCTAGAGTCGCGGGAGGGCCCTACGAGCAGTACTTC.

This sequence joins TRBV20-1 and TRBJ2-3, with D possibly matching TRBD2 (6 bases). V was clipped by 1 base and J by 3 bases, with 14 bases between them. CDR3 length equals 15 residues. CDR1 and CDR2 (germline): DFQATT, SNEGSKA (reference sequence). In nucleotides, the CDR3 is TGCAGTGCTAGAGTCGCGGGGAGGACAACAGATACGCAGTATTTT. Protein: CSARVAGRTTDTQYF.

The chain recombines TRBV20-1 with TRBJ2-1, with D perhaps TRBD2 (5 bases). Germline CDR1 reads DFQATT; CDR2 reads SNEGSKA (reference sequence). The length of the CDR3 is 15 residues. Between the trimmed V and J ends, which lost 4 bases and 2 bases, there was a span of 15 bases. In DNA form, the CDR3 reads TGCAGTGCTAATAACCGACTAAACCCCTACAATGAGCAGTTCTTC. Translated, it gives CSANNRLNPYNEQFF.

The chain uses TRBV5-1 and TRBJ2-2; D is perhaps TRBD2 (6 bases). V lost 4 bases to trimming and J lost 1 base, with 11 bases between them. This CDR3 is built from 15 residues. Germline CDR1 and CDR2: SGHRS and YFSETQ. The chain's CDR3 is CASSGGLVNTGELFF. For the CDR3, the DNA is TGCGCCAGCAGCGGGGGACTTGTGAACACCGGGGAGCTGTTTTTT.

The chain couples TRBV7-9 to TRBJ1-1, with TRBD1 as a possible D gene (5 bases). Trimming cost V 1 base and J 5 bases, with 14 bases left between them. Germline loops: CDR1 SEHNR, CDR2 FQNEAQ (reference sequence). The CDR3 spans 15 residues. CDR3 in DNA: TGTGCCAGCAGCTTAGATCCTGGGGGGGGAACTGAAGCTTTCTTT. Its protein product is CASSLDPGGGTEAFF.

The chain recombines TRBV7-8 with TRBJ2-3; tentatively, D is TRBD2 (6 bases). Deletions cut 2 bases from V and 2 bases from J, with 11 bases between. Germline CDR1 is SGHVS and CDR2 is FQNEAQ. The CDR3 contains 15 residues. In DNA, the CDR3 is TGTGCCAGCAGCTTAAAGGAGGGAACCACAGATACGCAGTATTTT. Its protein product is CASSLKEGTTDTQYF.

The chain couples TRBV19 to TRBJ2-2; D may be TRBD2 (7 bases). The CDR3 runs 16 residues. Germline values: CDR1 LNHDA, CDR2 SQIVND (reference sequence). V gave up 3 bases and J gave up 6 bases, with 17 bases separating them. CDR3 in DNA: TGTGCCAGTAGTATCGAATCAGGGAGGGGGTCCGGGGAGCTGTTTTTT. Translated: CASSIESGRGSGELFF.

The CDR3 spells CASSHNLAGVQETQYF. The CDR3 bases are TGTGCCAGCAGCCACAATTTAGCGGGGGTCCAAGAGACCCAGTACTTC. The V and J genes are TRBV4-2 and TRBJ2-5, with 9 bases matching TRBD2. The CDR3 length is 16 residues. With V trimmed by 3 bases and J by 1 base, 6 bases remained unmatched. Germline CDR1 is LGHNA and CDR2 is YNFKEQ.